The 27 T cell receptor beta chains given below trace back to one sample, sequenced in a study of blood T cell repertoires in COVID-19. Some clones are missing from TCRdb's copy, which holds only in-frame ones; the method was immunoSEQ multiplex PCR. The repertoire holds about 99,000 clones, with about four fifths as singletons. What was sequenced was peripheral blood. Receptor source: an elderly woman with active or convalescent COVID-19.

The V gene is TRBV5-1, the J gene TRBJ1-1, with TRBD1 identical over 7 bases. CDR3 size: 18 residues. Losses at the gene ends were 1 base for V and 0 bases for J; bases not matched to a gene: 12. Germline V lookup: CDR1 SGHRS, CDR2 YFSETQ. The CDR3: CASSLWGRHRGVNTEAFF. The CDR3, as DNA: TGCGCCAGCAGCTTGTGGGGTCGACACAGGGGAGTGAACACTGAAGCTTTCTTT.

The chain has TRBV14 and TRBJ1-5, with 8 bases identical to TRBD1. With V trimmed by 4 bases and J by 2 bases, 7 bases remained unmatched. Germline V gene sequence: CDR1 SGHDN, CDR2 FVKESK. This CDR3 has 16 residues. In DNA, the CDR3 is TGTGCCAGCAGCCCCTCCGGACAGGGTGGCAATCAGCCCCAGCATTTT. This sequence encodes CASSPSGQGGNQPQHF.

The genes are TRBV19 and TRBJ1-1; 7 positions agree with TRBD1. The CDR3 has 17 amino acids. V shed 3 bases, J shed 5 bases, and the junction held 15 bases outside the gene matches. Germline loops: CDR1 LNHDA, CDR2 SQIVND (reference sequence). CDR3: CASSISSDRNKGTEAFF. CDR3 bases: TGTGCCAGTAGTATTTCGTCGGACAGGAACAAGGGGACTGAAGCTTTCTTT.

This sequence joins TRBV6-5 and TRBJ2-3; maybe TRBD2 (6 bases). CDR1 is MNHEY and CDR2 is SVGAGI in the germline V gene. V lost 5 bases and J lost 4, with 16 bases in between. The CDR3 extends over 15 amino acids. The DNA for the CDR3 is TGTGCCAGCAGTACAGGAACGACTAGATCAGATACGCAGTATTTT. It encodes CASSTGTTRSDTQYF.

The chain has TRBV4-1 and TRBJ1-3; possibly TRBD1 for D (6 bases). CDR1 is MGHRA, CDR2 YSYEKL, per germline. The V end was cut by 1 base, the J end by 2 bases, with 18 bases between. The CDR3 runs to 18 residues. CDR3: CASSQGQARGSTGNTIYF. The DNA for the CDR3 is TGCGCCAGCAGCCAAGGACAGGCGCGAGGTTCTACTGGAAACACCATATATTTT.

This clone appeared a single time. The rearrangement uses TRBV14 and TRBJ1-2; maybe TRBD1 (6 bases). Germline V gene data show CDR1 as SGHDN and CDR2 as FVKESK. V gave up 4 bases and J gave up 8 bases, with 17 bases separating them. The CDR3 is 14 residues long. The CDR3 reads CASSRGQGSYGYTF. As DNA, the CDR3 is TGTGCCAGCAGCCGGGGGCAGGGGTCATACGGCTACACCTTC.

There are a few counts of this clone. The V gene is TRBV3-1 (or the pseudogene TRBV3-2), the J gene TRBJ2-1; D gene ambiguous. The CDR3 has 12 amino acids. Germline-derived CDR1 and CDR2 are LGHDT and YNNKEL (reference sequence). The V gene lost 2 bases and the J gene lost 7 bases, with 6 bases spanning the gap. The CDR3 reads CASSQSWNEQFF. CDR3 nucleotide sequence: TGTGCCAGCAGCCAAAGCTGGAATGAGCAGTTCTTC.

The rearrangement links TRBV24-1 to TRBJ2-2; possibly TRBD1 for D (6 bases). CDR3 length: 17 amino acids. The germline CDR1 and CDR2 sequences are KGHDR and SFDVKD. The V and J ends lost 7 bases and 3 bases respectively, with 20 bases between them. CDR3 amino acids: CATSRGLSRGYTGELFF. In DNA, the CDR3 is TGTGCCACCAGCCGCGGTTTGTCCAGGGGCTACACCGGGGAGCTGTTTTTT.

This clone has a single count. The chain joins TRBV7-2 to TRBJ1-6, with D tentatively TRBD1 (6 bases). The germline CDR1 and CDR2 sequences are SGHTA and FQGNSA. This CDR3 comprises 14 residues. V was clipped by 5 bases and J by 10 bases, with 15 bases between them. The CDR3 coding sequence is TGTGCCAGCAGCCCCGGGACGACAGGATCACCCCTCCACTTT. Translating it yields CASSPGTTGSPLHF. The full variable domain, with the rest looked up from reference TRBV7-2 and TRBJ1-6, is GAGVSQSPSNKVTEKGKDVELRCDPISGHTALYWYRQSLGQGLEFLIYFQGNSAPDKSGLPSDRFSAERTGGSVSTLTIQRTQQEDSAVYLCASSPGTTGSPLHFGNGTRLTVT.

This chain uses TRBV28 with TRBJ2-2; possibly TRBD1 for D (6 bases). This CDR3 comprises 14 residues. Per germline, CDR1 MDHEN and CDR2 SYDVKM. V was cut by 7 bases and J by 6 bases, with 15 bases left in between. CDR3 sequence reads: CASKSGTRPGELFF. The CDR3 coding sequence is TGTGCCAGCAAGTCCGGGACAAGGCCCGGGGAGCTGTTTTTT.

The gene calls are TRBV6-2 or TRBV6-3 and TRBJ2-2; 13 bases align to TRBD2. The junction had 4 bases not matched to a gene; V was cut back by 0 bases and J by 0 bases. Germline CDR1 is MNHEY and CDR2 is SVGEGT. CDR3 size: 19 residues. This chain's CDR3 is CASSYSTSGRFANTGELFF. The CDR3, as DNA: TGTGCCAGCAGTTACTCGACTAGCGGGAGGTTCGCGAACACCGGGGAGCTGTTTTTT.

This chain joins TRBV19 and TRBJ1-2; TRBD1 might be the D (6 bases). The germline CDR1 and CDR2 sequences are LNHDA and SQIVND (reference sequence). The germline V and J ends were trimmed by 7 bases and 6 bases, with 15 bases remaining between them. This CDR3 region has 13 residues. CDR3 in DNA: TGTGCCAGTATAGGGGACACGTTGGATGGCTACACCTTC. Its protein is CASIGDTLDGYTF.

The chain is built from TRBV19 and TRBJ1-2; D is undetermined. The germline V gene has CDR1 LNHDA and CDR2 SQIVND (reference sequence). This CDR3 is built from 13 residues. The CDR3 loop is CATRGRANYGYTF. CDR3 nucleotides: TGTGCTACACGGGGAAGAGCTAACTATGGCTACACCTTC.

The rearrangement uses TRBV6-5 and TRBJ1-5, with TRBD1 as a possible D gene (6 bases). Between the trimmed V and J ends, which lost 0 bases and 1 base, there was a span of 7 bases. This CDR3 has 15 residues. From germline, CDR1 is MNHEY and CDR2 SVGAGI. The CDR3 reads CASSYSGASNQPQHF. The CDR3 coding sequence is TGTGCCAGCAGTTACTCGGGGGCAAGCAATCAGCCCCAGCATTTT.

The chain is built from TRBV24-1 and TRBJ1-1; D is undetermined. This CDR3 is 14 amino acids long. Germline V gives CDR1 KGHDR, CDR2 SFDVKD. V shed 4 bases and J shed 10 bases, with 18 bases lying between them. CDR3: CATSDPIISGGAFF. Here the CDR3 DNA reads TGTGCCACCAGTGACCCTATCATAAGCGGAGGAGCTTTCTTT.

CDR3 DNA sequence: TGTGCCAGCAGATCACAGGGGAGCGGGGAGCTGTTTTTT. This sequence encodes CASRSQGSGELFF. The chain is built from TRBV6-5 and TRBJ2-2; TRBD1 agrees at 7 bases. From germline, CDR1 is MNHEY and CDR2 SVGAGI. The CDR3 covers 13 residues. V lost 6 bases, J lost 7 bases, and 5 bases stayed unmatched.

The chain carries TRBV19 and TRBJ1-1; tentative D call: TRBD1 (5 bases). Germline V gives CDR1 LNHDA, CDR2 SQIVND (reference sequence). This CDR3 is 17 amino acids long. V was clipped by 5 bases and J by 4 bases, with 23 bases between them. CDR3 coding DNA: TGTGCCAGTAGTCGACGCGGCGGCAGGGCTTTTAGCACTGAAGCTTTCTTT. It translates to CASSRRGGRAFSTEAFF.

CDR3 amino acids: CSSQRDRNTEAFF. In nucleotides, the CDR3 is TGCAGCTCACAAAGGGACAGGAACACTGAAGCTTTCTTT. The rearrangement links TRBV29-1 to TRBJ1-1; 7 positions match TRBD1. CDR3 size: 13 residues. V lost 8 bases, J lost 1 base, and 7 bases stayed unmatched. Germline-derived CDR1 and CDR2 are SQVTM and ANQGSEA.

The rearrangement links TRBV21-1 to TRBJ2-2; TRBD1, the D gene given by the table, was not confirmed from the DNA. TRBV21-1 is flagged as a pseudogene. This CDR3 region has 15 residues. The CDR3 DNA sequence: TGTGCCAGCAGCCCGACAGGGAATCGTCCCGGGGAGCTGTTTTTT. Its translation is CASSPTGNRPGELFF.

To note about this clone: Its ends do not fully match the called genes, so a read error is possible. The rearrangement links TRBV7-7 to TRBJ2-7; D may be TRBD2 (6 bases). CDR3 length equals 15 residues. Germline CDR1 is SSHAT and CDR2 is FNYEAQ (reference sequence). This CDR3 reads CASSAEGALSYEQYF. In DNA, the CDR3 is TGTGCTAGCAGCGCGGAGGGCGCGCTCTCCTACGAGCAGTACTTC.

This clone is a singleton in its sample. This chain joins TRBV5-4 and TRBJ2-1; TRBD1 agrees at 8 bases. V shed 3 bases, J shed 6 bases, and the junction held 11 bases outside the gene matches. Germline V lookup: CDR1 SGHNT, CDR2 YYREEE (reference sequence). The CDR3 extends over 16 amino acids. CDR3 DNA sequence: TGTGCCAGCAGCTCGCGGACAGGGAATAAGTTCAATGAGCAGTTCTTC. Translation: CASSSRTGNKFNEQFF.

This clone showed up just a few times. The rearrangement uses TRBV6-5 and TRBJ1-1; D is unresolved. This CDR3 comprises 15 residues. Trimming took off 0 bases at V and 2 bases at J, with 10 bases between the two ends. Germline CDR1 reads MNHEY; CDR2 reads SVGAGI. In nucleotides, the CDR3 is TGTGCCAGCAGTTACTCCGCGGGAGTCAACACTGAAGCTTTCTTT. Its protein product is CASSYSAGVNTEAFF.

This clone was counted between two and nine times. The chain carries TRBV5-1 and TRBJ2-7; 10 bases agree with TRBD2. V lost 5 bases and J lost 2; bases outside the gene matches: 7. The CDR3 sequence is 15 residues long. Germline lookup yields CDR1 SGHRS and CDR2 YFSETQ. CDR3 sequence (DNA): TGCGCCAGCAGAACACTAGCGGGGCCCACCTACGAGCAGTACTTC. Residues: CASRTLAGPTYEQYF.

The genes are TRBV5-1 and TRBJ1-4; D is unclear. The CDR3 is 14 residues long. CDR1 is SGHRS, CDR2 YFSETQ, per germline. Trimming left V 5 bases short and J 7 bases short, with 15 bases between. The CDR3 nucleotides are TGCGCCAGCAGAATAAGTAGCGGAGGTGAAAAACTGTTTTTT. It codes for CASRISSGGEKLFF.

V is TRBV11-2 and J is TRBJ2-3; 7 bases align to TRBD2. The CDR3 contains 17 residues. Germline V gives CDR1 SGHAT, CDR2 FQNNGV. Trimming took 4 bases from V and 4 from J; bases not matched to a gene: 14. CDR3 sequence: CASSSRLTSGVPDTQYF. CDR3 nucleotide sequence: TGTGCCAGCAGCTCCAGACTAACCAGCGGGGTCCCAGATACGCAGTATTTT.

The CDR3 nucleotides read TGTGCCAGCAGCCCGGGGGGGCAGGTCTATGGCTACACCTTC. Its translation is CASSPGGQVYGYTF. V gene TRBV7-2 combines with J gene TRBJ1-2; tentatively, D is TRBD1 (6 bases). The CDR3 covers 14 residues. V lost 5 bases to trimming and J lost 4 bases, with 14 bases between them. Germline CDR1 and CDR2: SGHTA and FQGNSA.

This clone was observed once. V and J are TRBV1 and TRBJ2-3; the listed D gene, TRBD2, was not tested against the DNA. TRBV1 is a pseudogene segment. The CDR3 has 19 amino acids. The CDR3: CTSSQDQVRSGGATDTQYF. The CDR3 DNA is TGCACCAGCAGCCAAGATCAAGTCCGTAGCGGGGGGGCTACAGATACGCAGTATTTT.